The T cell receptor (beta chain) described here comes from a study of Graves' ophthalmopathy and Graves' hyperthyroidism. RNA served as the template for amplifying TCR beta CDR3 regions. RT-PCR was first run with HTBI primers, then multiplex PCR in a second round. MiXCR was run by TCRdb on the multiplex PCR reads, yielding one entry per CDR3 protein. The data hold 650,000 to 900,000 distinct CDR3 sequences, with roughly 40% observed a single time. This clonotype appeared many times. V gave up 0 bases and J gave up 5 bases, with 8 bases separating them. The CDR3 length is 13 residues. Germline CDR1 SGDLS, CDR2 YYNGEE.

The chain uses TRBV9 and TRBJ2-5; D not resolved. The sample was peripheral blood. The origin of this receptor is an adult man with Graves' ophthalmopathy. This chain's CDR3 is CASSVGSWETQYF. Here the CDR3 DNA reads TGTGCCAGCAGCGTAGGCAGTTGGGAGACCCAGTACTTC.